This T cell receptor beta chain came from a study of blood T cell repertoires in COVID-19. Germline lookup yields CDR1 LGHNA and CDR2 YSLEER. This CDR3 is 15 amino acids long. The ends lost 1 base at V and 4 bases at J; junction bases unmatched: 5. In the study's own analysis: Reference gene primers were amplified, and this amplification served to estimate nucleated cell counts. Clones were read by immunoSEQ multiplex PCR, and TCRdb kept only the in-frame ones, dropping some. V, J and clone size derive from that table, while D and trimming were established from the DNA sequence. Found here are under 100,000 clones, approximately 86% of them singletons; the top ten hold approximately 10%.

This TCR derives from a woman aged 70 to 79 with active or convalescent COVID-19. The sequencing input was peripheral blood. The chain employs TRBV4-3 and TRBJ2-3; the match to TRBD2 covers 7 bases. In nucleotides, the CDR3 is TGCGCCAGCAGCCAAGGGGCTCTAGCGGCAGATACGCAGTATTTT. Its protein product is CASSQGALAADTQYF.